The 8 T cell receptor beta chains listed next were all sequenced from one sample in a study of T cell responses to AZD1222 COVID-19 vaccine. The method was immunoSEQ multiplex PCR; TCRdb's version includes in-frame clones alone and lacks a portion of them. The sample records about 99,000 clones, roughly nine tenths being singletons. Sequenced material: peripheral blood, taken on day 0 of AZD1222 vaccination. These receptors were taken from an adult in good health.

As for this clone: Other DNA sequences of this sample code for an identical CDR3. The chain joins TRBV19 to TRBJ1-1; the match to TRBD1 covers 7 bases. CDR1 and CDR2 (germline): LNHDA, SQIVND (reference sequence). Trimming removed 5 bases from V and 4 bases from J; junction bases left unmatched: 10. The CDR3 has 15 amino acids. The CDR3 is CASSPLTGLGTEAFF. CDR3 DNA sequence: TGTGCCAGTAGTCCCCTGACAGGGTTGGGCACTGAAGCTTTCTTT.

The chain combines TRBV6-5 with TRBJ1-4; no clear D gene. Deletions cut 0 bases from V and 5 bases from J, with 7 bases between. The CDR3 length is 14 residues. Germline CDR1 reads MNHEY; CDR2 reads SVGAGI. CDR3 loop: CASSYSNQNEKLFF. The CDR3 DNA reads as TGTGCCAGCAGTTACTCGAACCAAAATGAAAAACTGTTTTTT.

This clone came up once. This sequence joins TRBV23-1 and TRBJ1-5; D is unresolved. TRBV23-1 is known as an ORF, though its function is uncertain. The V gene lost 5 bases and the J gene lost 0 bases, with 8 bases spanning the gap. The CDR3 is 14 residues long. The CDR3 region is CASSGGGSNQPQHF. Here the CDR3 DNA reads TGCGCCAGCAGTGGAGGAGGTAGCAATCAGCCCCAGCATTTT.

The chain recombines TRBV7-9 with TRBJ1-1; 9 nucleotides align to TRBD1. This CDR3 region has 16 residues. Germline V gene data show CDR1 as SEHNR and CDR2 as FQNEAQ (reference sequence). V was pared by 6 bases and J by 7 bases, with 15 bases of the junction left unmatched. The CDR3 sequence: CASRPNQQGAVGEAFF. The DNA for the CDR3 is TGTGCCAGCAGGCCAAACCAACAGGGGGCGGTGGGTGAAGCTTTCTTT. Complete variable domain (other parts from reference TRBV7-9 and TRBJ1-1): DTGVSQNPRHKITKRGQNVTFRCDPISEHNRLYWYRQTLGQGPEFLTYFQNEAQLEKSRLLSDRFSAERPKGSFSTLEIQRTEQGDSAMYLCASRPNQQGAVGEAFFGQGTRLTVV.

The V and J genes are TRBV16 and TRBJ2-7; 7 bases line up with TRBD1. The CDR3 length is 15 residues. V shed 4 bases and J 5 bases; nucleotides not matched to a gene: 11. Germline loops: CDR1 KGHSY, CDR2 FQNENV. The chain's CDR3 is CASSPRDSSSHEQYF. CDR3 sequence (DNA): TGTGCCAGCAGCCCCAGGGACAGCTCGAGCCACGAGCAGTACTTC.

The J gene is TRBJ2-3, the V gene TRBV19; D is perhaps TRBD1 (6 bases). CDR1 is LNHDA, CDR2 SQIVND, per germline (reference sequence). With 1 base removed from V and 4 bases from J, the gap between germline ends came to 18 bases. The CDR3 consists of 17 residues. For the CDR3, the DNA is TGTGCCAGTAGTATAGGGGGGCGGGCACCCTTGTCAGATACGCAGTATTTT. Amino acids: CASSIGGRAPLSDTQYF.

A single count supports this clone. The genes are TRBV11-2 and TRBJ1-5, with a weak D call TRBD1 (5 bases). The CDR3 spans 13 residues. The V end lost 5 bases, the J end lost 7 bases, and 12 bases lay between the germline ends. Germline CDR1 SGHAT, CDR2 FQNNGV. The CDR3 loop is CASSPDNWQPQHF. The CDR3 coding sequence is TGTGCCAGCAGCCCGGACAACTGGCAGCCCCAGCATTTT.

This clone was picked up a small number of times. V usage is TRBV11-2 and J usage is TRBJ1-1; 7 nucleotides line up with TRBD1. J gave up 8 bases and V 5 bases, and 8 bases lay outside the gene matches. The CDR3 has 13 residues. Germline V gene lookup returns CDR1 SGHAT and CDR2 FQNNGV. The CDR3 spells CASSEGGRAEAFF. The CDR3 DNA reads TGTGCCAGCAGCGAAGGGGGCAGGGCCGAAGCTTTCTTT.